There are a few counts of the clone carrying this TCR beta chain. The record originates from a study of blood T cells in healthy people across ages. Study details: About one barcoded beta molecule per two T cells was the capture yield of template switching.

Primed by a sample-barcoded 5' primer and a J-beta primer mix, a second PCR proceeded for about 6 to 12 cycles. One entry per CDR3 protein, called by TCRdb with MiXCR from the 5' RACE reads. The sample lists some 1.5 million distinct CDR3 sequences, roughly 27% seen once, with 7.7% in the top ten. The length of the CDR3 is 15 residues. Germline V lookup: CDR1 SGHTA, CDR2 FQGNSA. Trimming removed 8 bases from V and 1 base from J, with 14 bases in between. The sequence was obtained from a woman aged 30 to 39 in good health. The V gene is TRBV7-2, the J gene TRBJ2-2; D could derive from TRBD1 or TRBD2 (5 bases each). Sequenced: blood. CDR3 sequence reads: CASSAGTRNTGELFF. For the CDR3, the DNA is TGTGCCAGCTCAGCCGGGACGAGGAACACCGGGGAGCTGTTTTTT.